The 19 T cell receptor beta chains in this list originate from one sample, sequenced in a study of breast tumors, draining lymph nodes, adjacent tissues. Axillary draining lymph nodes of breast cancer patients supplied the node samples. TCRdb used MiXCR to reprocess the multiplex PCR reads, holding one entry per CDR3 protein. The table shows approximately 230,000 distinct CDR3 sequences, with under 40% occurring only once. Sequencing was carried out using axillary lymph node tissue. The source is a female donor with breast cancer. Some clones in this sample may be carry-over from other donors' samples.

Comments on this clonotype: A read error may produce the germline difference seen at one junction end. The J gene is TRBJ2-1, the V gene TRBV2, with 8 bases fitting TRBD2. The CDR3 sequence is 16 residues long. Per the germline V gene, CDR1 is SNHLY and CDR2 is FYNNEI. CDR3 residues: CATSDAWREATDTQFF. DNA for the CDR3: TGTGCCACCAGTGATGCGTGGCGGGAGGCCACAGATACGCAGTTCTTC.

This clonotype has ten or more counts. This chain joins TRBV11-2 and TRBJ2-7, with no clear D. The germline V and J ends were trimmed by 0 bases and 6 bases, with 9 bases remaining between them. The CDR3 is 13 amino acids. Germline CDR1 is SGHAT and CDR2 is FQNNGV. CDR3 sequence reads: CASSLEFNGEQYF. CDR3 coding DNA: TGTGCCAGCAGCTTAGAATTCAATGGCGAGCAGTACTTC.

This clonotype was recorded at least ten times. The J gene is TRBJ2-3, the V gene TRBV19; TRBD2 aligns across 11 bases. The CDR3 is made up of 17 amino acids. Germline V gene sequence: CDR1 LNHDA, CDR2 SQIVND (reference sequence). With 3 bases clipped from V and 0 bases from J, the junction kept 5 bases outside the gene matches. The CDR3 DNA follows: TGTGCCAGTAGTATTGTGGCTAGCGGGAGGAGCACAGATACGCAGTATTTT. This sequence encodes CASSIVASGRSTDTQYF.

In this sample, this clonotype turned up many times. The chain carries TRBV7-8 and TRBJ2-3; D assignment may be TRBD1 or TRBD2 (6 bases each). The V end lost 2 bases, the J end lost 5 bases, and 23 bases lay between the germline ends. Germline CDR1 is SGHVS and CDR2 is FQNEAQ. The CDR3 is made up of 18 amino acids. CDR3 nucleotides: TGTGCCAGCAGCTTATTTCGGGGTGTGGGGGGCCAGGGAGATACGCAGTATTTT. Translated, it gives CASSLFRGVGGQGDTQYF.

Turning to this clonotype: Since a much larger clone is just one base distant, this may be a read error. This chain connects TRBV6-5 to TRBJ1-2; possibly TRBD1 for D (6 bases). In germline, CDR1 is MNHEY, CDR2 SVGAGI. Trimming removed 5 bases from V and 2 bases from J, with 9 bases in between. The CDR3 runs 13 residues. CDR3 loop: CASSGGRNYGYTF. The CDR3 nucleotides are TGTGCCAGCAGTGGGGGCCGGAACTATGGCTACACCTTC.

This clonotype was seen at least ten times. J is TRBJ2-3 and V is TRBV6-5, with a weak D call TRBD2 (6 bases). This CDR3 has 13 residues. CDR1 MNHEY and CDR2 SVGAGI come from the germline V gene. The V end lost 7 bases, the J end lost 1 base, and 9 bases lay between the germline ends. The CDR3: CASNPGGTDTQYF. CDR3 nucleotides: TGTGCCAGCAACCCGGGGGGCACAGATACGCAGTATTTT.

This chain connects TRBV7-3 to TRBJ2-5, with 9 bases fitting TRBD1. Germline CDR1 SGHTA, CDR2 FQGTGA. The V gene end was trimmed by 6 bases and the J gene end by 5 bases; junction bases not matched to a gene: 4. The CDR3 contains 13 residues. This chain's CDR3 is CASRYGTGETQYF. The CDR3 DNA reads TGTGCCAGCAGATACGGGACAGGGGAGACCCAGTACTTC. The full variable domain, its missing parts supplied by reference TRBV7-3 and TRBJ2-5, is GAGVSQTPSNKVTEKGKYVELRCDPISGHTALYWYRQSLGQGPEFLIYFQGTGAADDSGLPNDRFFAVRPEGSVSTLKIQRTERGDSAVYLCASRYGTGETQYFGPGTRLLVL.

This clonotype was seen a handful of times. V and J are TRBV12-5 and TRBJ1-2; D ambiguous. CDR3 size: 12 residues. Trimming cost V 1 base and J 5 bases, with 5 bases left between them. Looked up from germline, CDR1 is LGHNT and CDR2 is FRNRAP. The DNA for the CDR3 is TGTGCTAGTGGTTTGGGAGGGTATGGCTACACCTTC. Protein sequence: CASGLGGYGYTF.

There are many counts of this clonotype. This chain links TRBV7-2 with TRBJ1-5; no firm D call. The germline CDR1 and CDR2 sequences are SGHTA and FQGNSA. V dropped 3 bases and J dropped 1 base, with 4 bases sitting between them. The CDR3 consists of 13 residues. The CDR3 region is CASSLNSNQPQHF. For the CDR3, the DNA is TGTGCCAGCAGCTTGAACAGCAATCAGCCCCAGCATTTT.

CDR3 bases: TGCAGCGGTGCGGAGCTAGCGGGAGCCGTTGAGCAGTTCTTC. This encodes CSGAELAGAVEQFF. The chain couples TRBV29-1 to TRBJ2-1, with 10 bases that match TRBD2. CDR3 size: 14 residues. The germline V gene encodes CDR1 SQVTM and CDR2 ANQGSEA. Unmatched junction bases numbered 12, after V lost 7 bases and J lost 9 bases.

This clonotype has at least ten counts. CDR3 amino acids: CSARGGVGETQYF. CDR3 bases: TGCAGTGCTAGAGGGGGGGTCGGCGAGACCCAGTACTTC. V usage is TRBV20-1 and J usage is TRBJ2-5; tentatively, D is TRBD2 (6 bases). CDR1 and CDR2 from the germline V gene are DFQATT and SNEGSKA (reference sequence). The length of the CDR3 is 13 residues. V lost 1 base to trimming and J lost 5 bases, with 11 bases between them.

This sequence joins TRBV10-3 and TRBJ1-3; 9 nucleotides align to TRBD1. From germline, CDR1 is ENHRY and CDR2 SYGVKD. J was trimmed by 7 bases and V by 4 bases; bases with no gene match: 5. The CDR3 has 14 amino acids. The CDR3 here is CAISGTGAGNTIYF. CDR3 coding DNA: TGTGCCATCAGTGGGACAGGGGCCGGGAACACCATATATTTT.

Details on this clonotype: An end of the junction does not agree with germline; a read error may underlie this. The genes are TRBV2 and TRBJ2-3, with D unresolved. The CDR3 runs to 15 residues. Germline V gene sequence: CDR1 SNHLY, CDR2 FYNNEI. The CDR3 DNA reads TGTGCCACCAGTGTGTACAGAGGTTCTACAGATACGCAGTATTTT. Translation gives CATSVYRGSTDTQYF.

This clonotype was seen a few times. Being one base from a much bigger clone, this may be a read error. V gene TRBV20-1 combines with J gene TRBJ1-5; 7 bases match TRBD1. CDR1 and CDR2 (germline): DFQATT, SNEGSKA (reference sequence). The junction had 13 bases not matched to a gene; V was cut back by 5 bases and J by 3 bases. This CDR3 contains 16 residues. CDR3 sequence: CSAPGETGVTNQPQHF. For the CDR3, the DNA is TGCAGTGCTCCCGGGGAAACAGGGGTCACCAATCAGCCCCAGCATTTT.

This clonotype was detected only a few times. The chain carries TRBV7-9 and TRBJ2-1, with TRBD2 matching 7 bases. Per the germline V gene, CDR1 is SEHNR and CDR2 is FQNEAQ (reference sequence). The CDR3 runs 19 residues. V shed 6 bases and J 0 bases; nucleotides not matched to a gene: 17. This chain's CDR3 is CASSEVGGGSGSSYNEQFF. In DNA form, the CDR3 reads TGTGCCAGCAGTGAAGTGGGGGGGGGTAGCGGATCCTCCTACAATGAGCAGTTCTTC.

Ten or more counts support this clonotype. The chain uses TRBV29-1 and TRBJ1-2, with a tentative D call TRBD1 (6 bases). Germline V gives CDR1 SQVTM, CDR2 ANQGSEA. Trimming removed 6 bases from V and 7 bases from J, with 21 bases in between. This CDR3 has 14 amino acids. In nucleotides, the CDR3 is TGCAGCGTCTCGGAGGGGGGAGTATGGGGTGGCTACACCTTC. This encodes CSVSEGGVWGGYTF.

Notes on this clonotype: A much more abundant neighbour one base away suggests this may be a read error. The rearrangement links TRBV9 to TRBJ2-7; unclear D gene. The V end was cut by 4 bases, the J end by 12 bases, with 14 bases between. Germline V gene lookup returns CDR1 SGDLS and CDR2 YYNGEE. The CDR3 spans 11 residues. CDR3 sequence (DNA): TGTGCCAGCAGCCGAGAAAGGTTGACGTACTTC. Translation: CASSRERLTYF.

This CDR3 reads CASNTGAGGQPQHF. The DNA for the CDR3 is TGTGCCAGTAATACGGGGGCGGGAGGTCAGCCCCAGCATTTT. V and J are TRBV19 and TRBJ1-5; tentatively, D is TRBD1 (6 bases). The germline V and J ends were trimmed by 7 bases and 6 bases, with 16 bases remaining between them. CDR3 length equals 14 residues. Germline values: CDR1 LNHDA, CDR2 SQIVND (reference sequence).

DNA for the CDR3: TGTGCCAGCAGCTTAGGAGGACAGGGAAGGAATGAGCAGTTCTTC. Translated, it gives CASSLGGQGRNEQFF. V usage is TRBV7-2 and J usage is TRBJ2-1, with 8 positions matching TRBD1. V was pared by 1 base and J by 7 bases, with 6 bases of the junction left unmatched. Germline values: CDR1 SGHTA, CDR2 FQGNSA. The CDR3 consists of 15 residues.